This TCR beta chain derives from a study of patients and donors after allogeneic stem cell transplantation. V dropped 3 bases and J dropped 4 bases, with 15 bases sitting between them. Germline CDR1 SGHVS, CDR2 FQNEAQ. The length of the CDR3 is 15 residues. TCRdb recomputed calls from the RT-PCR reads with MiXCR, one row per CDR3 protein. The sample has roughly 960,000 distinct CDR3 sequences; roughly 18% are singletons. The rearrangement joins TRBV7-8 to TRBJ1-1; D possibly corresponds to TRBD1 (5 bases). Sequenced input: blood, either unsorted or a sorted T cell fraction (not recorded which). The clonotype was recovered from a human donor who was either an allogeneic HSCT recipient or a stem cell or donor lymphocyte infusion donor (not recorded which). It is not recorded whose cells these are; they may come from a transplant donor. DNA of the CDR3: TGTGCCAGCAGCTTGGTGGCAGGGAAGGGCACTGAAGCTTTCTTT. Its translation: CASSLVAGKGTEAFF.